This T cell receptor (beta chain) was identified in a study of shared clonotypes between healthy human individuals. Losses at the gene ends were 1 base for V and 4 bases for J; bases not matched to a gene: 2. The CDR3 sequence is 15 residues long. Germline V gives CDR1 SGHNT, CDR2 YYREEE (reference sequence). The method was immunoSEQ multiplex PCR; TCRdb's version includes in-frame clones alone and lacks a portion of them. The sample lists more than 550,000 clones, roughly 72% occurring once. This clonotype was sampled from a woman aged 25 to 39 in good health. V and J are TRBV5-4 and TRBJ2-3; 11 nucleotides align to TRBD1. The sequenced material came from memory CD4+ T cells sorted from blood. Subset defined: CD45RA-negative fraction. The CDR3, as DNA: TGTGCCAGCAGCTTGTGGACAGGGGGCGCAGATACGCAGTATTTT. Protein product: CASSLWTGGADTQYF.